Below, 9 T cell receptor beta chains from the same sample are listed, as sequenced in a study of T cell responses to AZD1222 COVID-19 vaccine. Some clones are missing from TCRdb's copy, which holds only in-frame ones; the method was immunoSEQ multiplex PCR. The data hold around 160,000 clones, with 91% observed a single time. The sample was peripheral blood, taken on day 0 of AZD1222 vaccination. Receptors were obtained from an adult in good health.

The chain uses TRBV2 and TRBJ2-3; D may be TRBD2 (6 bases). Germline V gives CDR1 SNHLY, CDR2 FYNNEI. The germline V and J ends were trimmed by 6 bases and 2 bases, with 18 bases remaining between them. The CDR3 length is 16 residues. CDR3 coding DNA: TGTGCCAGCAGCTCCCGGACTACCAAGATCACAGATACGCAGTATTTT. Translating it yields CASSSRTTKITDTQYF.

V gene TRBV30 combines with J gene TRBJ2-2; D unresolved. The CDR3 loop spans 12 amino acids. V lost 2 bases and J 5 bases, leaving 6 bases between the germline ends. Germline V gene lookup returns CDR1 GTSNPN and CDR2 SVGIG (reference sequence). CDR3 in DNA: TGTGCCTGGAGTCAAGGAACCGGGGAGCTGTTTTTT. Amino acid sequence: CAWSQGTGELFF.

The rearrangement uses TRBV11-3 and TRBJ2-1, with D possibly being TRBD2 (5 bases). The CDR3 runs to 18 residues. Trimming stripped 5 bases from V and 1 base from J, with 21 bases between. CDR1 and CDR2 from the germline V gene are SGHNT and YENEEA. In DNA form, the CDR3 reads TGTGCCAGCAGCCCAGCCGGGCGTAGGAGGCCATCCTACAATGAGCAGTTCTTC. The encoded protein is CASSPAGRRRPSYNEQFF.

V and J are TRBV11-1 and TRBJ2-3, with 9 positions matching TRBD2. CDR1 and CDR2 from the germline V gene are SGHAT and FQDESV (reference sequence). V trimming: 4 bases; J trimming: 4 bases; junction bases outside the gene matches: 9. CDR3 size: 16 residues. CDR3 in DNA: TGTGCCAGCAGCTCCATGTCAGCGGGGGGATCAGATACGCAGTATTTT. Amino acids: CASSSMSAGGSDTQYF.

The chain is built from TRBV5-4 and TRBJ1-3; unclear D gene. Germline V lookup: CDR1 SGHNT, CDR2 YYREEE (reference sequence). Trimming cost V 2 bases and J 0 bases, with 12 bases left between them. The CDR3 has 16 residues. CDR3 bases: TGTGCCAGCAGCTTTTCAGGCCGCCGCTCTGGAAACACCATATATTTT. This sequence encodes CASSFSGRRSGNTIYF.

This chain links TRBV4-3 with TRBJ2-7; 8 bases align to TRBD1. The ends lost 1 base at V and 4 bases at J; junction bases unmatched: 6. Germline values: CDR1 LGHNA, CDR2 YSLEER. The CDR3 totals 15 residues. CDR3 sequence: CASSQVGQGGYEQYF. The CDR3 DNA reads TGCGCCAGCAGCCAAGTTGGACAGGGCGGGTACGAGCAGTACTTC.

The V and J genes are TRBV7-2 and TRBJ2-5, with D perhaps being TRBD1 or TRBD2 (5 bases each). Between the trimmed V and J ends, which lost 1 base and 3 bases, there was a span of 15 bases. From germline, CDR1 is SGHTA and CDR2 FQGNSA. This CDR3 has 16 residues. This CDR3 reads CASSLVGTDSKETQYF. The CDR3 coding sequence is TGTGCCAGCAGCTTAGTAGGGACGGATTCTAAAGAGACCCAGTACTTC.

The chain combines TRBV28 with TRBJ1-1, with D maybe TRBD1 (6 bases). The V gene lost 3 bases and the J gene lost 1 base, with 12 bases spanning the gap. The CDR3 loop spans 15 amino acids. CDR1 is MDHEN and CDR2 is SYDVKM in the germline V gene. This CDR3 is CASSLRGGQNTEAFF. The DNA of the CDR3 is TGTGCCAGCAGTTTGAGGGGGGGACAGAACACTGAAGCTTTCTTT.

The CDR3 protein is CASSFRAGTGFADTQYF. The CDR3 DNA is TGTGCCAGTAGTTTCCGAGCCGGGACAGGGTTTGCAGATACGCAGTATTTT. V is TRBV19 and J is TRBJ2-3, with 9 bases matching TRBD1. The CDR3 covers 17 residues. The germline V gene encodes CDR1 LNHDA and CDR2 SQIVND (reference sequence). The V segment lost 5 bases and the J segment 4 bases; nucleotides outside the gene matches: 13.